These T cell receptor beta chains were read from a single sample in a study of blood T cell repertoires in COVID-19. Data came from immunoSEQ multiplex PCR; TCRdb stores just in-frame clones and leaves some out. Here the sample spans approximately 47,000 clones, 85% to 90% being singletons. The sequencing input was peripheral blood. Receptors originate from an elderly woman with COVID-19, enrolled during active disease. The CDR3 runs from the conserved cysteine through the conserved F or W. Fields, in order: V gene, clone size, D gene, CDR3 length, J gene, CDR3 DNA, CDR3 protein. The D gene is left open where the match is weak. Not all rows give a size; the values are once, few, many and, for expanded clones, a class.

V: TRBV5-1
size: NA
D: NA
length: 12
J: TRBJ2-7
DNA: TGCGCCAGCAGGACGGAGACCTACGAGCAGTACTTC
CDR3: CASRTETYEQYF

V: TRBV2
size: NA
D: TRBD1
length: 17
J: TRBJ1-6
DNA: TGTGCCAGCACCCTCGGGACAGGGGGCACAAGGAATTCACCCCTCCACTTT
CDR3: CASTLGTGGTRNSPLHF

V: TRBV4-1
size: NA
D: TRBD2
length: 17
J: TRBJ2-1
DNA: TGCGCCAGCAGCCCCCGGCTAGCGGGGGGGAGATACAATGAGCAGTTCTTC
CDR3: CASSPRLAGGRYNEQFF

V: TRBV30
size: NA
D: NA
length: 14
J: TRBJ1-4
DNA: TGTGCCTGGGCGACTCTTCCAACTAATGAAAAACTGTTTTTT
CDR3: CAWATLPTNEKLFF

V: TRBV19
size: NA
D: TRBD1
length: 13
J: TRBJ2-7
DNA: TGTGCCAGTAGACGACAGGGAACCTACGAGCAGTACTTC
CDR3: CASRRQGTYEQYF

V: TRBV27
size: NA
D: NA
length: 14
J: TRBJ2-1
DNA: TGTGCCAGCAGTTTTCAGCGTAGAAGCAATGAGCAGTTCTTC
CDR3: CASSFQRRSNEQFF

V: TRBV2
size: NA
D: TRBD1
length: 13
J: TRBJ1-6
DNA: TGTGCCAGCGGACAGGAGCTTAATTCACCCCTCCACTTT
CDR3: CASGQELNSPLHF

V: TRBV9
size: NA
D: NA
length: 16
J: TRBJ1-3
DNA: TGTGCCAGCAGCGTATTGGGGGGTGACTCTGGAAACACCATATATTTT
CDR3: CASSVLGGDSGNTIYF

V: TRBV5-4
size: NA
D: TRBD1
length: 14
J: TRBJ1-2
DNA: TGTGCCAGCAGTTTGGGGACAGGGAGGTATGGCTACACCTTC
CDR3: CASSLGTGRYGYTF

V: TRBV4-1
size: NA
D: TRBD2
length: 19
J: TRBJ2-3
DNA: TGCGCCAGCAGCCATCCGCCGGGACTAGCGGGGGGCCCCACAGATACGCAGTATTTT
CDR3: CASSHPPGLAGGPTDTQYF

V: TRBV5-1
size: NA
D: TRBD1
length: 14
J: TRBJ2-1
DNA: TGCGCCAGCAGACCATACAGGGGAAGCAATGAGCAGTTCTTC
CDR3: CASRPYRGSNEQFF

V: TRBV2
size: NA
D: NA
length: 15
J: TRBJ2-2
DNA: TGTGCCAGCAAGGGGACTTCTGCGAACACCGGGGAGCTGTTTTTT
CDR3: CASKGTSANTGELFF

V: TRBV29-1
size: NA
D: TRBD1
length: 11
J: TRBJ1-1
DNA: TGCAGCGGGGACAGGGGTACTGAAGCTTTCTTT
CDR3: CSGDRGTEAFF

V: TRBV18
size: NA
D: TRBD1
length: 14
J: TRBJ2-5
DNA: TGTGCCAGCTCACTGGGACAGGGATTGGAGACCCAGTACTTC
CDR3: CASSLGQGLETQYF

V: TRBV9
size: NA
D: TRBD1
length: 14
J: TRBJ2-7
DNA: TGTGCCAGCAGCGCCCGCCGACAGGGGAGCGAGCAGTACTTC
CDR3: CASSARRQGSEQYF

V: TRBV6-5
size: NA
D: TRBD2
length: 15
J: TRBJ2-7
DNA: TGTGCCAGCAGTTCAAGCGGGGCGGAGCCTTTCGAGCAGTACTTC
CDR3: CASSSSGAEPFEQYF

V: TRBV4-1
size: NA
D: TRBD1
length: 16
J: TRBJ1-2
DNA: TGCGCCAGCAGCCAAGGCCATCCGGGACAGGGCTATGGCTACACCTTC
CDR3: CASSQGHPGQGYGYTF

V: TRBV2
size: NA
D: NA
length: 15
J: TRBJ2-1
DNA: TGTGCCAGCAGTGAACAGGGTAGCTCCTACAATGAGCAGTTCTTC
CDR3: CASSEQGSSYNEQFF

V: TRBV5-6
size: NA
D: NA
length: 15
J: TRBJ2-2
DNA: TGTGCCAGCAGCTGGGGGCCGCAGGGCACCGGGGAGCTGTTTTTT
CDR3: CASSWGPQGTGELFF

V: TRBV28
size: NA
D: TRBD1
length: 16
J: TRBJ1-2
DNA: TGTGCCAGCAGCTCCCCCTGGACAGGGGGTGGCTATGGCTACACCTTC
CDR3: CASSSPWTGGGYGYTF

V: TRBV30
size: once
D: NA
length: 11
J: TRBJ1-1
DNA: TGTGCCTGTTGGAGGAACACTGAAGCTTTCTTT
CDR3: CACWRNTEAFF

V: TRBV5-1
size: NA
D: NA
length: 16
J: TRBJ1-4
DNA: TGCGCCAGCAGCTACAGAAATCTTGCAACTAATGAAAAACTGTTTTTT
CDR3: CASSYRNLATNEKLFF

V: TRBV28
size: NA
D: NA
length: 12
J: TRBJ1-5
DNA: TGTGCCAGCAGTTTAGTATATCAGCCCCAGCATTTT
CDR3: CASSLVYQPQHF

V: TRBV28
size: NA
D: NA
length: 14
J: TRBJ1-2
DNA: TGTGCCAGCAGTCCCGGGAGGAGGCAACATGGCTACACCTTC
CDR3: CASSPGRRQHGYTF

V: TRBV2
size: NA
D: NA
length: 13
J: TRBJ1-3
DNA: TGTGCCGGAGGACCGGGCTCTGGAAACACCATATATTTT
CDR3: CAGGPGSGNTIYF

V: TRBV5-1
size: NA
D: TRBD2
length: 16
J: TRBJ2-1
DNA: TGCGCCAGCAGCTTGGAGGGGACTAGCGTTTACAATGAGCAGTTCTTC
CDR3: CASSLEGTSVYNEQFF

V: TRBV15
size: NA
D: NA
length: 14
J: TRBJ1-5
DNA: TGTGCCACCAGCAGGGGGGGGAGCAATCAGCCCCAGCATTTT
CDR3: CATSRGGSNQPQHF

V: TRBV6-5
size: NA
D: NA
length: 15
J: TRBJ2-7
DNA: TGTGCCAGCAGAGATTCCGGGATCGGGAACTACGAGCAGTACTTC
CDR3: CASRDSGIGNYEQYF

V: TRBV3-1/TRBV3-2
size: once
D: NA
length: 16
J: TRBJ1-1
DNA: TGTGCCAGCAGCCAAGATACCCGGCGGGTGAACACTGAAGCTTTCTTT
CDR3: CASSQDTRRVNTEAFF

V: TRBV5-1
size: NA
D: NA
length: 15
J: TRBJ2-5
DNA: TGCGCCAGCAGCCTAGGGAGTCCTCGGGGAGAGACCCAGTACTTC
CDR3: CASSLGSPRGETQYF

V: TRBV9
size: NA
D: TRBD1
length: 12
J: TRBJ1-2
DNA: TGTGCCAGCAGTACAATCGAGGGGGCTCACACCTTC
CDR3: CASSTIEGAHTF

V: TRBV7-6
size: NA
D: TRBD2
length: 17
J: TRBJ2-2
DNA: TGTGCCAGCAGCACCAGGACTAGCGGGGCGAACACCGGGGAGCTGTTTTTT
CDR3: CASSTRTSGANTGELFF

V: TRBV18
size: NA
D: NA
length: 15
J: TRBJ2-6
DNA: TGTGCCAGCTCACTACAGATCTCTGGGGCCAACGTCCTGACTTTC
CDR3: CASSLQISGANVLTF

V: TRBV3-1/TRBV3-2
size: NA
D: TRBD1
length: 18
J: TRBJ1-1
DNA: TGTGCCAGCAGCCAAGGGACAGGGGGCCCCTTTGGGGGAACTGAAGCTTTCTTT
CDR3: CASSQGTGGPFGGTEAFF

V: TRBV2
size: NA
D: TRBD1
length: 12
J: TRBJ2-1
DNA: TGTGCCAGCAGCCAGACAGGGGATGAGCAGTTCTTC
CDR3: CASSQTGDEQFF

V: TRBV15
size: NA
D: NA
length: 15
J: TRBJ2-7
DNA: TGTGCCACCAGCAGAGATGCCAGGGGCGCCTACGAGCAGTACTTC
CDR3: CATSRDARGAYEQYF